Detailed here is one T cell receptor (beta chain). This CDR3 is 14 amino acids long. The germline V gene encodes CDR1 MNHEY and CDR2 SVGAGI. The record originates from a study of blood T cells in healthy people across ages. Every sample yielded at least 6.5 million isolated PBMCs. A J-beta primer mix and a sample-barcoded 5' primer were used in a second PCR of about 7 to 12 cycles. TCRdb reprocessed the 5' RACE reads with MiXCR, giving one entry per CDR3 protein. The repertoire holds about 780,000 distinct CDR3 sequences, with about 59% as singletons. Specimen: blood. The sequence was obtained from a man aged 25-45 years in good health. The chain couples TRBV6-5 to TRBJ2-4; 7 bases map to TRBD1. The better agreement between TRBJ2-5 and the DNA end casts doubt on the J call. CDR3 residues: CASSLDRFQETQYF. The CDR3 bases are TGTGCCAGCAGCTTGGACAGGTTCCAAGAGACCCAGTACTTC.